Shown below are 15 T cell receptor beta chains from a single sample sequenced in a study of blood T cells in healthy people across ages. It was with a sample-barcoded 5' primer and a J-beta primer mix that a second PCR of roughly 7 to 12 cycles was run. One entry per CDR3 protein results from TCRdb running MiXCR on the 5' RACE reads. The table lists 600,000 to 850,000 distinct CDR3 sequences, approximately 39% of them singletons. Sequenced sample: blood. The receptors derive from a woman aged 55-75 years in good health.

This clonotype has a single count. Given a much more abundant clone one base away, this may be a read error. This sequence joins TRBV20-1 and TRBJ1-2; D is perhaps TRBD1 (5 bases). The V end lost 7 bases, the J end lost 5 bases, and 17 bases lay between the germline ends. The CDR3 is 13 amino acids. Germline-derived CDR1 and CDR2 are DFQATT and SNEGSKA (reference sequence). The CDR3 here is CSVRVEDKYGYTF. The DNA of the CDR3 is TGCAGTGTCAGGGTCGAGGACAAGTATGGCTACACCTTC.

This clonotype appeared a few times. The chain uses TRBV5-1 and TRBJ2-7; TRBD2 agrees at 7 bases. CDR1 is SGHRS and CDR2 is YFSETQ in the germline V gene. The trim removed 4 bases at V and 3 bases at J, leaving 7 bases unmatched. This CDR3 contains 14 residues. Here the CDR3 reads CASSPGSGYYEQYF. In DNA, the CDR3 is TGCGCCAGCAGCCCGGGTAGCGGGTACTACGAGCAGTACTTC.

This clonotype was observed a handful of times. The chain combines TRBV12-3 or TRBV12-4 with TRBJ1-2; D is unclear. The CDR3 is 12 residues long. Trimming removed 5 bases from V and 7 bases from J, with 11 bases in between. CDR3 sequence (DNA): TGTGCCAGCAGTCCGCCCCCGGGTGGCTACACCTTC. Its protein product is CASSPPPGGYTF.

This clonotype occurred many times. The chain joins TRBV11-2 to TRBJ2-1, with D uncertain. Germline CDR1 and CDR2: SGHAT and FQNNGV. This CDR3 has 13 amino acids. Trimming stripped 0 bases from V and 9 bases from J, with 9 bases between. CDR3 coding DNA: TGTGCCAGCAGCTTAGAGTCCTGGGGTGAGCAGTTCTTC. It codes for CASSLESWGEQFF.

The gene calls are TRBV9 and TRBJ2-5, with D tentatively TRBD1 or TRBD2 (5 bases each). Germline-derived CDR1 and CDR2 are SGDLS and YYNGEE. This CDR3 contains 14 residues. The germline V and J ends were trimmed by 3 bases and 7 bases, with 16 bases remaining between them. The CDR3 protein is CASSDGVAQGTQYF. In nucleotides, the CDR3 is TGTGCCAGCAGCGACGGGGTAGCTCAGGGGACCCAGTACTTC.

Only a few counts were recorded for this clonotype. This rearrangement joins TRBV10-3 to TRBJ1-4; D not resolved. Germline values: CDR1 ENHRY, CDR2 SYGVKD. With 0 bases removed from V and 7 bases from J, the gap between germline ends came to 18 bases. The CDR3 covers 17 residues. DNA for the CDR3: TGTGCCATCAGTGAGTCGAAGGGCGGATCGGAGATTGAAAAACTGTTTTTT. Its translation: CAISESKGGSEIEKLFF.

This clonotype was recorded a few times. The genes are TRBV12-3 or TRBV12-4 and TRBJ2-7, with 10 bases that match TRBD2. V shed 7 bases, J shed 4 bases, and the junction held 4 bases outside the gene matches. The CDR3 runs to 13 residues. CDR3 sequence: CASTQTSGYEQYF. For the CDR3, the DNA is TGTGCCAGCACCCAGACTAGCGGGTACGAGCAGTACTTC.

The chain joins TRBV3-1 to TRBJ2-7; D assignment may be TRBD1 or TRBD2 (5 bases each). This CDR3 is built from 16 residues. The V and J ends lost 1 base and 0 bases respectively, with 13 bases between them. Germline CDR1 LGHDT, CDR2 YNNKEL (reference sequence). CDR3 protein: CASSQAGAGSSYEQYF. Here the CDR3 DNA reads TGTGCCAGCAGCCAAGCTGGGGCAGGGAGCTCCTACGAGCAGTACTTC.

This clonotype was seen a single time. The gene calls are TRBV6-2 or TRBV6-3 and TRBJ2-7, with D hard to call. The CDR3 has 11 amino acids. Germline V gene data show CDR1 as MNHEY and CDR2 as SVGEGT. Trimming took 4 bases from V and 12 from J, leaving 13 bases between them. For the CDR3, the DNA is TGTGCCAGCAGTTCCCAAACCCGAGCGTACTTC. Residues: CASSSQTRAYF.

The sample holds a few counts of this clonotype. The rearrangement links TRBV27 to TRBJ2-5, with D maybe TRBD2 (6 bases). Germline CDR1 is MNHEY and CDR2 is SMNVEV (reference sequence). This CDR3 has 14 amino acids. V lost 3 bases and J 5 bases, leaving 13 bases between the germline ends. The CDR3 DNA reads TGTGCCAGCAGTTTTCGGGGGAAGGGGGAGACCCAGTACTTC. Residues: CASSFRGKGETQYF.

This clonotype has only a few counts. The chain employs TRBV14 and TRBJ2-4; D ambiguous. The J call may be incorrect, as the DNA end agrees better with TRBJ2-7. This CDR3 comprises 13 residues. Germline CDR1 reads SGHDN; CDR2 reads FVKESK. The CDR3 region is CASSQVSIGEQYF. The DNA of the CDR3 is TGTGCCAGCAGCCAAGTATCCATCGGCGAGCAGTACTTC.

This clonotype appeared many times. The chain employs TRBV11-2 and TRBJ2-6; the D is unclear. The CDR3 has 18 amino acids. V lost 1 base and J 0 bases, leaving 13 bases between the germline ends. Germline V gene data show CDR1 as SGHAT and CDR2 as FQNNGV. The CDR3 protein is CASSLVDRSPSGANVLTF. The CDR3 nucleotides read TGTGCCAGCAGCTTAGTCGATCGGTCGCCCTCTGGGGCCAACGTCCTGACTTTC.

This clonotype occurred once. The V call is TRBV4-1, the J call TRBJ2-1; possible D gene TRBD2, 6 bases. V was shortened by 4 bases and J by 7 bases, with 11 bases between the two germline ends. Per germline, CDR1 MGHRA and CDR2 YSYEKL. The CDR3 runs to 13 residues. Here the CDR3 DNA reads TGCGCCAGCAGCCCAGCCGGGGGAAATGAGCAGTTCTTC. The encoded protein is CASSPAGGNEQFF.

The chain carries TRBV5-1 and TRBJ2-3; 7 bases are a match to TRBD2. The CDR3 spans 17 residues. Trimming removed 1 base from V and 3 bases from J; junction bases left unmatched: 11. CDR1 and CDR2 from the germline V gene are SGHRS and YFSETQ. CDR3 sequence: CASSLRPGLRSTDTQYF. DNA for the CDR3: TGCGCCAGCAGCTTGCGACCGGGACTACGTTCTACAGATACGCAGTATTTT.

The chain uses TRBV9 and TRBJ1-2, with D perhaps matching TRBD1 (5 bases). The CDR3 has 16 amino acids. The V gene's germline CDR1 is SGDLS and CDR2 YYNGEE. The V and J ends lost 0 bases and 0 bases respectively, with 12 bases between them. The CDR3 spells CASSVDYGASNYGYTF. The CDR3 nucleotides read TGTGCCAGCAGCGTAGATTATGGGGCCTCTAACTATGGCTACACCTTC.